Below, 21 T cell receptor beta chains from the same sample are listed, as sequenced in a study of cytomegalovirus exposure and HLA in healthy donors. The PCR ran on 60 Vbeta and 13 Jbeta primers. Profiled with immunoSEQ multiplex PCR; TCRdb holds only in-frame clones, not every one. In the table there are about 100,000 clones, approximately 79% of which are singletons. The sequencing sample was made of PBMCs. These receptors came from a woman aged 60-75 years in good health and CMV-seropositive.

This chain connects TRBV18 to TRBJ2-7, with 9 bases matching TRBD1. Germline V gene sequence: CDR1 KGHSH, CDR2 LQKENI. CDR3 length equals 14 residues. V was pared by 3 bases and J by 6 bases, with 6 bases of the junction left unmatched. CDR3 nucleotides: TGTGCCAGCTCACCGATTACAGGGGGCGGCGAGCAGTACTTC. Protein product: CASSPITGGGEQYF.

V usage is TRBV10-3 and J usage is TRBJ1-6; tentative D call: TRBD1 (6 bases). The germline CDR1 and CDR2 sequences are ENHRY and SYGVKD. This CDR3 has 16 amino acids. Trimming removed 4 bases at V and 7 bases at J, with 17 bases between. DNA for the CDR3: TGTGCCATCAGTGGGGGCAGGGGAGAAGACAATTCACCCCTCCACTTT. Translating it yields CAISGGRGEDNSPLHF.

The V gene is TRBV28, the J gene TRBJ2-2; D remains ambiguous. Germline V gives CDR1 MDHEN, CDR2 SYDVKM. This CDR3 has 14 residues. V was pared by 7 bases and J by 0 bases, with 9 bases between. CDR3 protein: CASIPVSNTGELFF. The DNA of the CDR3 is TGTGCCAGCATCCCGGTATCGAACACCGGGGAGCTGTTTTTT. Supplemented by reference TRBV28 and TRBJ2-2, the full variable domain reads DVKVTQSSRYLVKRTGEKVFLECVQDMDHENMFWYRQDPGLGLRLIYFSYDVKMKEKGDIPEGYSVSREKKERFSLILESASTNQTSMYLCASIPVSNTGELFFGEGSRLTVL.

The CDR3 loop reads CASSASEGGRTGELFF. DNA of the CDR3: TGTGCCAGCAGCGCTTCTGAGGGAGGGCGGACCGGGGAGCTGTTTTTT. V and J are TRBV9 and TRBJ2-2, with 7 positions matching TRBD2. The CDR3 is 16 amino acids. Per germline, CDR1 SGDLS and CDR2 YYNGEE. V dropped 3 bases and J dropped 5; count of bases not matched to a gene: 10.

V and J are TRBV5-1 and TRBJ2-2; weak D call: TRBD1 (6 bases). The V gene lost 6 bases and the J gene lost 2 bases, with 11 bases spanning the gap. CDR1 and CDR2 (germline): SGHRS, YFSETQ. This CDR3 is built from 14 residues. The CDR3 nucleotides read TGCGCCAGCACCGGACAGTTTAACACCGGGGAGCTGTTTTTT. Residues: CASTGQFNTGELFF.

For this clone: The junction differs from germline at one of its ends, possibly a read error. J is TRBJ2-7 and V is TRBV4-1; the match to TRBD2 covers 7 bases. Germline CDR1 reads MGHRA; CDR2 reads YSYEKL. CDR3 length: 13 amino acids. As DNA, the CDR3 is TGTGCCAGCAGCCAAGGACTAGCCTACGAGCAGTACTTC. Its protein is CASSQGLAYEQYF.

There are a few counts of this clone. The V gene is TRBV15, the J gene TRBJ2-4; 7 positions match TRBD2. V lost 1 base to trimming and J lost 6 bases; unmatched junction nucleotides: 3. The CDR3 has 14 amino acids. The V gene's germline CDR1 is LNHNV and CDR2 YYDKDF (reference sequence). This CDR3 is CATSRGGEGNIQYF. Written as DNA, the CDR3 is TGTGCCACCAGCAGAGGGGGGGAGGGAAACATTCAGTACTTC. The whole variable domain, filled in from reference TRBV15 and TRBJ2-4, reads DAMVIQNPRYQVTQFGKPVTLSCSQTLNHNVMYWYQQKSSQAPKLLFHYYDKDFNNEADTPDNFQSRRPNTSFCFLDIRSPGLGDTAMYLCATSRGGEGNIQYFGAGTRLSVL.

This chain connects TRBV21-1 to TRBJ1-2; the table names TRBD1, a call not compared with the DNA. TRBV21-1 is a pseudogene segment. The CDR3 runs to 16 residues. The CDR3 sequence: CASSKGLGQATHGYTF. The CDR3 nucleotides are TGTGCCAGCAGCAAAGGGTTGGGACAGGCAACCCATGGCTACACCTTC.

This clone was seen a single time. CDR3 DNA: TGTGCCAGCAGTTATATAGCTAACTATGGCTACACCTTC. Its translation is CASSYIANYGYTF. The gene calls are TRBV6-6 and TRBJ1-2; unclear D gene. The CDR3 is 13 residues long. V lost 3 bases, J lost 0 bases, and 5 bases lay in between. Germline lookup yields CDR1 MNHNY and CDR2 SVGAGI (reference sequence).

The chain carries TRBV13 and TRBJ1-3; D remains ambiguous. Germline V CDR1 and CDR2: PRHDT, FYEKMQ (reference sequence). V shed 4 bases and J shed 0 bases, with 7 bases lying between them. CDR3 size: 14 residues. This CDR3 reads CASSSRSSGNTIYF. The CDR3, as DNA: TGTGCCAGCAGCTCACGGAGCTCTGGAAACACCATATATTTT.

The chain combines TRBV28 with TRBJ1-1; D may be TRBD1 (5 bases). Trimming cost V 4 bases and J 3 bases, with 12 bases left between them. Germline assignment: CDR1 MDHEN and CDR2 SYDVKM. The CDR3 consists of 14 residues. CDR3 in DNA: TGTGCCAGCAGTTCAACAGGACGGGACACTGAAGCTTTCTTT. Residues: CASSSTGRDTEAFF.

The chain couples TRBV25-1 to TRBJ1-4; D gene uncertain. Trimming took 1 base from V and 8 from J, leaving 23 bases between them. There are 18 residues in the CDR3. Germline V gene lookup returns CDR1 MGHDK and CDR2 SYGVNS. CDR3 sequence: CASSELPPESLDREKLFF. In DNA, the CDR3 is TGTGCCAGCAGTGAATTGCCCCCGGAGTCCCTCGATCGGGAAAAACTGTTTTTT.

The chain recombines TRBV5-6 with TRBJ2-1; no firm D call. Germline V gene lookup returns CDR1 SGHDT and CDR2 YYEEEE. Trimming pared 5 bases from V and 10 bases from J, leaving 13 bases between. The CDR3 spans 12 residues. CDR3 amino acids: CASSLPSGEQFF. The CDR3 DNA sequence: TGTGCCAGCAGTCTGCCGTCCGGGGAGCAGTTCTTC. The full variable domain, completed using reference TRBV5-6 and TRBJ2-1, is DAGVTQSPTHLIKTRGQQVTLRCSPKSGHDTVSWYQQALGQGPQFIFQYYEEEERQRGNFPDRFSGHQFPNYSSELNVNALLLGDSALYLCASSLPSGEQFFGPGTRLTVL.

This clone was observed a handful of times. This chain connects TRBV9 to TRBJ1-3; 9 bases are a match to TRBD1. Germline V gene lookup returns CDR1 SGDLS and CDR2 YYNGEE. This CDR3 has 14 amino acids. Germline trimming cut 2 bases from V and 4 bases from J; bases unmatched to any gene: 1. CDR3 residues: CASSVGQGGNTIYF. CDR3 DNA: TGTGCCAGCAGCGTGGGACAGGGCGGAAACACCATATATTTT. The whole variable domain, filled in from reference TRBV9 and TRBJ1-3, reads DSGVTQTPKHLITATGQRVTLRCSPRSGDLSVYWYQQSLDQGLQFLIQYYNGEERAKGNILERFSAQQFPDLHSELNLSSLELGDSALYFCASSVGQGGNTIYFGEGSWLTVV.

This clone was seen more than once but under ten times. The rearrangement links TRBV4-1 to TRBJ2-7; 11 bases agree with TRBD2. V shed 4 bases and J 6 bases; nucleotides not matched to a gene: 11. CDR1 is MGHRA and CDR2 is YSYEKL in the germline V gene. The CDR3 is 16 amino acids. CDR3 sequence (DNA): TGCGCCAGCAGCCGCGACCTTAGCGGGAGGGCCACCGAGCAGTACTTC. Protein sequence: CASSRDLSGRATEQYF.

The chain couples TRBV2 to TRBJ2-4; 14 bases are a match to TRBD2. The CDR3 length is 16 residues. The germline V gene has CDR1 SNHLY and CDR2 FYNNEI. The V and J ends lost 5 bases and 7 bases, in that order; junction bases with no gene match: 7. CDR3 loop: CASSNRLAGGVNIQYF. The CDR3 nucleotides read TGTGCCAGCAGTAACAGACTAGCGGGAGGGGTGAACATTCAGTACTTC.

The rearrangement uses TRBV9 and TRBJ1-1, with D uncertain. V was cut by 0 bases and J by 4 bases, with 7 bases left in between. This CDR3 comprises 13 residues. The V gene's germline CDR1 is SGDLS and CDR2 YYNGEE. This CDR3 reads CASSVESVTEAFF. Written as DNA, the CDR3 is TGTGCCAGCAGCGTAGAGTCAGTCACTGAAGCTTTCTTT.

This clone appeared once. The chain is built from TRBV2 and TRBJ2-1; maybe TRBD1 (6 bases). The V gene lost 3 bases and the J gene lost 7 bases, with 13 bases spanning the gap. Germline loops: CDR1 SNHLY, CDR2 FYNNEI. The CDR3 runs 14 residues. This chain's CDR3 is CASSDSQGVNEQFF. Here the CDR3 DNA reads TGTGCCAGCAGTGATTCACAGGGAGTAAATGAGCAGTTCTTC.

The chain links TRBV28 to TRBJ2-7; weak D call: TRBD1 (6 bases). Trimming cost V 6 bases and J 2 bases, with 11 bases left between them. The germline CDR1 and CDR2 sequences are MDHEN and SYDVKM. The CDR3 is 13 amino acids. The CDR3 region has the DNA TGTGCCAGCAGCCCGGACAGCACCTACGAGCAGTACTTC. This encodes CASSPDSTYEQYF.

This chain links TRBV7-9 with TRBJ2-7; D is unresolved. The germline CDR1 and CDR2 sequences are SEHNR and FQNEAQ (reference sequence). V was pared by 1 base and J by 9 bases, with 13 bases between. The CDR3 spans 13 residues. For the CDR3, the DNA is TGTGCCAGCAGCTTAGTAAGCGACGGTTGGCAGTACTTC. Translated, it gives CASSLVSDGWQYF.

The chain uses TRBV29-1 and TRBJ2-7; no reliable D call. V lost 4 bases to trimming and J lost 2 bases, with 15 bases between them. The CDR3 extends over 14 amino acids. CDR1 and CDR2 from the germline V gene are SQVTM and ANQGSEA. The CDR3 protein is CSVVEPKRAYEQYF. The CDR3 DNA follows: TGCAGCGTTGTTGAACCGAAACGGGCCTACGAGCAGTACTTC.